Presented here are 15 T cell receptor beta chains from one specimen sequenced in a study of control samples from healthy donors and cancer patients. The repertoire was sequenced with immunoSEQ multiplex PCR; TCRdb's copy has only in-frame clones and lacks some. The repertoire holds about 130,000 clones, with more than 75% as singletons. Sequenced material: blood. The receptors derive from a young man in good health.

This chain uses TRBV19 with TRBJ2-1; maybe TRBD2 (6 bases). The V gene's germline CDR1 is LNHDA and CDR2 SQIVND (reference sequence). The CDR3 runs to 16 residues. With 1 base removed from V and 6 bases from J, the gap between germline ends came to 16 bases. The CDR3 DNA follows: TGTGCCAGTAGTATAGCGGGCGGGGCCAAGAGCAATGAGCAGTTCTTC. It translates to CASSIAGGAKSNEQFF.

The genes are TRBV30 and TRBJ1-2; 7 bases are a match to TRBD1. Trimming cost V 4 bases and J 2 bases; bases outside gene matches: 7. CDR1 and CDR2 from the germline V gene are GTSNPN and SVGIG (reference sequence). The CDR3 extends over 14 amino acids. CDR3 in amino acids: CAWTRDRTNYGYTF. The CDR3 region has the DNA TGTGCCTGGACTAGGGACAGAACAAACTATGGCTACACCTTC.

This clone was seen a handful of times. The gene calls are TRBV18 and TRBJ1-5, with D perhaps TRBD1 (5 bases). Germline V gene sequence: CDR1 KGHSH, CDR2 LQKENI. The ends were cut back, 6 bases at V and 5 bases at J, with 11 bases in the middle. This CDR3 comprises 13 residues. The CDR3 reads CASSGGGDQPQHF. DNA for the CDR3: TGTGCCAGCTCCGGCGGGGGGGATCAGCCCCAGCATTTT. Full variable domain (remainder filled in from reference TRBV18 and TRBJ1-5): NAGVMQNPRHLVRRRGQEARLRCSPMKGHSHVYWYRQLPEEGLKFMVYLQKENIIDESGMPKERFSAEFPKEGPSILRIQQVVRGDSAAYFCASSGGGDQPQHFGDGTRLSIL.

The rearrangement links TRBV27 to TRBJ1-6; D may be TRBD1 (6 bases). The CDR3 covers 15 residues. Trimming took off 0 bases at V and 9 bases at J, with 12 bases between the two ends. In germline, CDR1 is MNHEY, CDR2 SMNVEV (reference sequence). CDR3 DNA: TGTGCCAGCAGTTTATCACAGGGAGGGGCTTCACCCCTCCACTTT. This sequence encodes CASSLSQGGASPLHF.

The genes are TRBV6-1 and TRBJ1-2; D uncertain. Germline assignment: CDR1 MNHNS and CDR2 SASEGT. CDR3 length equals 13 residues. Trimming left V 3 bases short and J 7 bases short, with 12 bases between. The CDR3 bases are TGTGCCAGCAGTGACGGGAGAGTTCGTGGCTACACCTTC. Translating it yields CASSDGRVRGYTF.

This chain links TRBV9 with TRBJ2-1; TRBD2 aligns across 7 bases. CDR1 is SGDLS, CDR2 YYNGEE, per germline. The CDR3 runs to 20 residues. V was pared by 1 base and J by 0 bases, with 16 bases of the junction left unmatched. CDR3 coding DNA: TGTGCCAGCAGCGTAAATCTATTAGCGGGTGCCGCCAGCTCCTACAATGAGCAGTTCTTC. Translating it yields CASSVNLLAGAASSYNEQFF.

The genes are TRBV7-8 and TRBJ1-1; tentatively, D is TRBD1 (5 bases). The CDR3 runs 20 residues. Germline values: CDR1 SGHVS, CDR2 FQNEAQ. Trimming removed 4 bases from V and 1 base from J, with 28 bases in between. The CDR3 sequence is CASSYRRRTGRAQANTEAFF. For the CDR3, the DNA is TGTGCCAGCAGCTACCGGAGGAGAACAGGAAGAGCGCAAGCGAACACTGAAGCTTTCTTT.

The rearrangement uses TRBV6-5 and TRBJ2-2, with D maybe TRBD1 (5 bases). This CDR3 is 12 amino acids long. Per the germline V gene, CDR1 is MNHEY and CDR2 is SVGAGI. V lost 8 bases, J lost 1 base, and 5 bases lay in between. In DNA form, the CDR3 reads TGTGCCAGCCAGGGGAACACCGGGGAGCTGTTTTTT. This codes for CASQGNTGELFF.

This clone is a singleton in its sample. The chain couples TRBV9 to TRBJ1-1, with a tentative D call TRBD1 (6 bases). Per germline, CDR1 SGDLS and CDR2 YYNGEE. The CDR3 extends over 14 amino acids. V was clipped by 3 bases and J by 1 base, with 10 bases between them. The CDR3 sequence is CASSAGDKNTEAFF. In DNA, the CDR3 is TGTGCCAGCAGCGCGGGGGACAAGAACACTGAAGCTTTCTTT. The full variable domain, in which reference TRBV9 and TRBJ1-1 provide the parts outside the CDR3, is DSGVTQTPKHLITATGQRVTLRCSPRSGDLSVYWYQQSLDQGLQFLIQYYNGEERAKGNILERFSAQQFPDLHSELNLSSLELGDSALYFCASSAGDKNTEAFFGQGTRLTVV.

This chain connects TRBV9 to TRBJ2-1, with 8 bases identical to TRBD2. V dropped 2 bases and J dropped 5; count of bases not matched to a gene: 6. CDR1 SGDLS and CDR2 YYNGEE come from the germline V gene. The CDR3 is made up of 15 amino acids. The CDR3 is CASSVFLAGDNEQFF. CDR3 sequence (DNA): TGTGCCAGCAGCGTTTTCCTAGCGGGTGACAATGAGCAGTTCTTC.

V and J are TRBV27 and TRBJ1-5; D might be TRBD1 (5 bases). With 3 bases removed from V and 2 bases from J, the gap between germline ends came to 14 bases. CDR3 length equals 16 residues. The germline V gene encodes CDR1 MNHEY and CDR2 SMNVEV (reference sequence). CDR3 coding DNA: TGTGCCAGCAGTTTGTGGGGGGGGATTGGCAATCAGCCCCAGCATTTT. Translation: CASSLWGGIGNQPQHF.

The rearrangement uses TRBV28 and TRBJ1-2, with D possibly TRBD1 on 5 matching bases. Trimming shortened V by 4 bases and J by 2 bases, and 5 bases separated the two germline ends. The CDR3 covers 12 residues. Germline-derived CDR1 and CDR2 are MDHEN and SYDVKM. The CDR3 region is CASSWGNYGYTF. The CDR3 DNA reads TGTGCCAGCAGTTGGGGGAACTATGGCTACACCTTC.

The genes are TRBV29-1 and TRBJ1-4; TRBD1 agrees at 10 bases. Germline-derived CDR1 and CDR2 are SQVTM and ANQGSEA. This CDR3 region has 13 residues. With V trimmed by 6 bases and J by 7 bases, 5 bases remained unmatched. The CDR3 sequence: CSVRTGGIEKLFF. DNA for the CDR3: TGCAGCGTCCGGACAGGGGGGATTGAAAAACTGTTTTTT. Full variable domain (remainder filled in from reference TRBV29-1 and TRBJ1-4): SAVISQKPSRDICQRGTSLTIQCQVDSQVTMMFWYRQQPGQSLTLIATANQGSEATYESGFVIDKFPISRPNLTFSTLTVSNMSPEDSSIYLCSVRTGGIEKLFFGSGTQLSVL.

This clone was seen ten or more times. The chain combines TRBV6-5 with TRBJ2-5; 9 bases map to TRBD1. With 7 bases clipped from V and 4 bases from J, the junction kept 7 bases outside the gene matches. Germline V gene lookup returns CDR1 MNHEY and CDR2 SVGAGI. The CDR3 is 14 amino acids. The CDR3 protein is CASIYRGRRETQYF. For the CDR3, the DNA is TGTGCCAGCATCTACAGGGGGCGAAGAGAGACCCAGTACTTC.

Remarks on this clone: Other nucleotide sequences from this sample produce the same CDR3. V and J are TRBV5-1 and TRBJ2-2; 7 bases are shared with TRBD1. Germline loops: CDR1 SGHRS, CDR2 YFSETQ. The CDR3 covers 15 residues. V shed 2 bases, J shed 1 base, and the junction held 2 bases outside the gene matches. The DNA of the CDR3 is TGCGCCAGCAGCTTACAGGGGAGGAACACCGGGGAGCTGTTTTTT. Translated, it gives CASSLQGRNTGELFF.